This TCR beta chain derives from a study of regulatory T cells in long-lasting Graves disease. General study results and limits: The small sample size may have reduced accuracy. Favoring TRBV28, TRBJ1-2 and TRBJ2-5 was a feature seen in persistent disease.

Time point here: persistent/refractory GD, antithyroid drugs over 5 years with positive TRAb. PBMCs provided the RNA from which the TCR library was made. Germline CDR1 and CDR2: ENHRY and SYGVKD. This CDR3 is 16 amino acids long. Deletions cut 6 bases from V and 3 bases from J, with 17 bases between. In regard to this clonotype: No antigen is known for it.

Relying on iRepertoire HTBI primers and Arm-PCR of CDR3 regions, the team built TCR beta libraries. MiXCR was run by TCRdb on the multiplex PCR reads, yielding one entry per CDR3 protein. The sample carries over 450,000 distinct CDR3 sequences, approximately 21% recorded once. The TCR comes from a female donor with Graves disease. Sample: peripheral blood mononuclear cells (PBMCs), taken when the disease was refractory, from a patient treated with antithyroid drugs. This rearrangement joins TRBV10-3 to TRBJ2-2; possibly TRBD1 for D (5 bases). The CDR3 here is CAISDPPDSHTGELFF. As DNA, the CDR3 is TGTGCCATCAGCGATCCTCCCGACAGTCACACCGGGGAGCTGTTTTTT.